A selection of T cell receptor beta chains follows, all from one sample in a study of blood T cell repertoires in COVID-19. The method was immunoSEQ multiplex PCR; TCRdb's version includes in-frame clones alone and lacks a portion of them. The table lists approximately 65,000 clones, around 80% of them singletons. Sequenced input: peripheral blood. The receptors here all came from an elderly man with acute or convalescent COVID-19. Both conserved end residues are part of each CDR3. D genes are given only for firm matches. Not every row has a clone size; where given, it reads once, few, many or a size class.

size: .
D: .
V: TRBV19
J: TRBJ2-1
CDR3: CASSMYGGSSYNEQFF
DNA: TGTGCCAGTAGTATGTATGGGGGCAGCTCCTACAATGAGCAGTTCTTC

size: .
D: TRBD2
V: TRBV23-1
J: TRBJ2-1
CDR3: CASSQGREGTYNEQFF
DNA: TGCGCCAGCAGTCAGGGACGGGAGGGAACCTACAATGAGCAGTTCTTC

size: .
D: TRBD1
V: TRBV27
J: TRBJ1-6
CDR3: CASNRLTYRGNSPLHF
DNA: TGTGCCAGCAACCGACTGACGTACAGGGGAAATTCACCCCTCCACTTT

size: .
D: .
V: TRBV28
J: TRBJ1-2
CDR3: CASRTGGYRDYGYTF
DNA: TGTGCCAGCAGGACGGGCGGTTACAGGGACTATGGCTACACCTTC

size: .
D: .
V: TRBV5-5
J: TRBJ2-5
CDR3: CASTSAGEETQYF
DNA: TGTGCCAGCACCTCGGCAGGCGAGGAGACCCAGTACTTC

size: .
D: TRBD2
V: TRBV7-8
J: TRBJ2-7
CDR3: CAGGGEGSMRWPQYF
DNA: TGTGCCGGTGGGGGGGAGGGTTCAATGCGATGGCCGCAGTACTTC

size: .
D: .
V: TRBV6-6
J: TRBJ1-2
CDR3: CASSSGDFYGYTF
DNA: TGTGCCAGCAGTTCGGGGGATTTCTATGGCTACACCTTC

size: .
D: .
V: TRBV9
J: TRBJ2-7
CDR3: CASSPEGQNYEQYF
DNA: TGTGCCAGCAGCCCGGAAGGACAGAATTACGAGCAGTACTTC

size: .
D: .
V: TRBV12-3/TRBV12-4
J: TRBJ1-5
CDR3: CASVQGLGQPQHF
DNA: TGTGCCAGCGTCCAGGGGTTAGGGCAGCCCCAGCATTTT

size: .
D: TRBD2
V: TRBV19
J: TRBJ2-1
CDR3: CASSRSSGYNEQFF
DNA: TGTGCCAGTAGTCGGTCTAGCGGATACAATGAGCAGTTCTTC

size: .
D: TRBD2
V: TRBV20-1
J: TRBJ2-7
CDR3: CSEERDGEQYF
DNA: TGCAGTGAGGAGCGGGACGGAGAGCAGTACTTC

size: .
D: TRBD2
V: TRBV29-1
J: TRBJ2-1
CDR3: CSVIGGRYNEQFF
DNA: TGCAGCGTTATAGGCGGGAGATACAATGAGCAGTTCTTC

size: .
D: .
V: TRBV5-4
J: TRBJ1-2
CDR3: CASSLGGARGYTF
DNA: TGTGCCAGCAGCTTGGGGGGAGCTCGAGGCTACACCTTC

size: .
D: TRBD2
V: TRBV27
J: TRBJ2-1
CDR3: CASSSSGLATYNEQFF
DNA: TGTGCCAGCAGTTCCTCGGGACTAGCGACCTACAATGAGCAGTTCTTC

size: .
D: .
V: TRBV2
J: TRBJ2-7
CDR3: CASKPGEPYEQYF
DNA: TGTGCCAGCAAGCCGGGAGAACCCTACGAGCAGTACTTC

size: .
D: TRBD2
V: TRBV7-3
J: TRBJ2-1
CDR3: CASSSHGSGGRSEQFF
DNA: TGTGCCAGCAGCTCCCATGGTAGCGGGGGCAGGAGTGAGCAGTTCTTC

size: .
D: .
V: TRBV6-2/TRBV6-3
J: TRBJ2-5
CDR3: CASSYGGPQGGETQYF
DNA: TGTGCCAGCAGTTACGGAGGGCCACAGGGGGGGGAGACCCAGTACTTC

size: once
D: TRBD2
V: TRBV11-2
J: TRBJ2-3
CDR3: CASSLGREEADTQYF
DNA: TGTGCCAGCAGCTTAGGACGGGAGGAAGCAGATACGCAGTATTTT

size: .
D: TRBD1
V: TRBV28
J: TRBJ2-2
CDR3: CASRLTGTGNTGELFF
DNA: TGTGCCAGCAGACTTACCGGGACAGGGAACACCGGGGAGCTGTTTTTT

size: .
D: .
V: TRBV24-1
J: TRBJ2-5
CDR3: CATSDFGQGLETQYF
DNA: TGTGCCACCAGTGATTTCGGGCAGGGCTTGGAGACCCAGTACTTC

size: .
D: TRBD1
V: TRBV19
J: TRBJ2-2
CDR3: CASFRDRHTGELFF
DNA: TGTGCCAGTTTTCGGGACAGACACACCGGGGAGCTGTTTTTT

size: once
D: TRBD2
V: TRBV15
J: TRBJ2-5
CDR3: CATSRLAGGETQYF
DNA: TGTGCCACCAGCAGATTAGCGGGAGGGGAGACCCAGTACTTC

size: .
D: TRBD2
V: TRBV2
J: TRBJ2-5
CDR3: CASIKGLEVGQETQYF
DNA: TGTGCCAGCATCAAAGGACTAGAGGTTGGGCAAGAGACCCAGTACTTC

size: .
D: TRBD1
V: TRBV5-6
J: TRBJ2-7
CDR3: CASSLGDRVYEQYF
DNA: TGTGCCAGCAGCTTGGGGGACAGGGTCTACGAGCAGTACTTC

size: .
D: .
V: TRBV29-1
J: TRBJ2-7
CDR3: CSVGSAIYEQYF
DNA: TGCAGCGTTGGCAGCGCTATTTACGAGCAGTACTTC

size: once
D: TRBD1
V: TRBV5-1
J: TRBJ2-2
CDR3: CASSDRTGGDTGELFF
DNA: TGCGCCAGCAGCGATCGGACAGGGGGCGACACCGGGGAGCTGTTTTTT

size: once
D: .
V: TRBV6-5
J: TRBJ2-5
CDR3: CASSPGEGYQETQYF
DNA: TGTGCCAGCAGCCCAGGGGAAGGGTACCAAGAGACCCAGTACTTC

size: .
D: .
V: TRBV7-9
J: TRBJ2-5
CDR3: CASSFVTGMETQYF
DNA: TGTGCCAGCAGCTTTGTAACAGGGATGGAGACCCAGTACTTC

size: .
D: .
V: TRBV5-1
J: TRBJ1-4
CDR3: CASSLGGLSTNEKLFF
DNA: TGCGCCAGCAGCTTGGGAGGTTTGTCCACTAATGAAAAACTGTTTTTT

size: .
D: TRBD2
V: TRBV6-4
J: TRBJ2-3
CDR3: CASKRLAVSTDTQYF
DNA: TGTGCCAGCAAAAGACTAGCGGTGAGCACAGATACGCAGTATTTT

size: once
D: .
V: TRBV9
J: TRBJ1-4
CDR3: CATPGGGILNEKLFF
DNA: TGTGCCACCCCGGGTGGGGGGATTCTTAATGAAAAACTGTTTTTT

size: .
D: TRBD1
V: TRBV3-1/TRBV3-2
J: TRBJ2-7
CDR3: CASSQFRGQGDEQYF
DNA: TGTGCCAGCAGCCAATTCCGGGGACAGGGCGACGAGCAGTACTTC

size: .
D: TRBD1
V: TRBV9
J: TRBJ1-6
CDR3: CASSPGGQGYSPLHF
DNA: TGTGCCAGCAGCCCCGGGGGACAGGGATATTCACCCCTCCACTTT

size: .
D: .
V: TRBV5-6
J: TRBJ1-3
CDR3: CASSRVNGDTIYF
DNA: TGTGCCAGCAGCAGGGTAAACGGGGACACCATATATTTT

size: .
D: TRBD1
V: TRBV2
J: TRBJ1-5
CDR3: CASGQEGNQPQHF
DNA: TGTGCCAGCGGACAGGAGGGTAATCAGCCCCAGCATTTT

size: .
D: .
V: TRBV24-1
J: TRBJ1-3
CDR3: CATTGADGNTIYF
DNA: TGTGCCACCACAGGGGCAGATGGAAACACCATATATTTT

size: .
D: .
V: TRBV3-1/TRBV3-2
J: TRBJ1-5
CDR3: CASSQAAEGQPQHF
DNA: TGTGCCAGCAGCCAAGCAGCGGAAGGTCAGCCCCAGCATTTT

size: few
D: .
V: TRBV10-3
J: TRBJ1-4
CDR3: CATRGATNEKLFF
DNA: TGTGCCACCAGGGGAGCAACTAATGAAAAACTGTTTTTT

size: .
D: .
V: TRBV6-5
J: TRBJ2-7
CDR3: CASSLAFFSYEQYF
DNA: TGTGCCAGCAGTTTGGCCTTTTTCTCCTACGAGCAGTACTTC

size: many
D: .
V: TRBV19
J: TRBJ2-3
CDR3: CASSIMPADTQYF
DNA: TGTGCCAGTAGTATTATGCCGGCAGATACGCAGTATTTT

size: .
D: .
V: TRBV9
J: TRBJ2-6
CDR3: CASSETWGGSGANVLTF
DNA: TGTGCCAGCAGCGAGACATGGGGAGGCTCTGGGGCCAACGTCCTGACTTTC

size: .
D: .
V: TRBV19
J: TRBJ1-5
CDR3: CASSFSGNQPQHF
DNA: TGTGCCAGTAGTTTCTCGGGCAATCAGCCCCAGCATTTT

size: .
D: .
V: TRBV28
J: TRBJ1-5
CDR3: CASSLIGAGNQPQHF
DNA: TGTGCCAGCAGTTTAATAGGTGCGGGGAATCAGCCCCAGCATTTT

size: .
D: TRBD1
V: TRBV7-2
J: TRBJ1-2
CDR3: CASTEDRGYGYTF
DNA: TGTGCCAGCACAGAAGACAGGGGCTATGGCTACACCTTC

size: once
D: TRBD2
V: TRBV7-7
J: TRBJ2-2
CDR3: CASSSSPGLAIGGELFF
DNA: TGTGCTAGCAGCTCGTCTCCGGGACTAGCGATCGGCGGGGAGCTGTTTTTT

size: .
D: .
V: TRBV3-1/TRBV3-2
J: TRBJ2-2
CDR3: CASSDDLNTGELFF
DNA: TGTGCCAGCAGCGACGACTTGAACACCGGGGAGCTGTTTTTT

size: .
D: TRBD2
V: TRBV2
J: TRBJ2-1
CDR3: CASSVTSGDGNEQFF
DNA: TGTGCCAGCAGTGTAACTAGCGGGGACGGCAATGAGCAGTTCTTC

size: .
D: .
V: TRBV4-2
J: TRBJ2-5
CDR3: CASSPALSWRGETQYF
DNA: TGTGCCAGCAGCCCCGCCCTTTCTTGGCGCGGAGAGACCCAGTACTTC

size: .
D: .
V: TRBV10-3
J: TRBJ1-6
CDR3: CAISRDPAGSPLHF
DNA: TGTGCCATCAGCCGGGACCCCGCGGGATCACCCCTCCACTTT

size: .
D: TRBD2
V: TRBV6-4
J: TRBJ2-1
CDR3: CASSLQAGAYNEQFF
DNA: TGTGCCAGCAGTTTACAAGCGGGGGCTTACAATGAGCAGTTCTTC

size: .
D: .
V: TRBV10-3
J: TRBJ2-2
CDR3: CAISELGGLNTGELFF
DNA: TGTGCCATCAGTGAGTTGGGCGGGTTGAACACCGGGGAGCTGTTTTTT

size: few
D: .
V: TRBV18
J: TRBJ2-1
CDR3: CASSRGTRGRGDEQFF
DNA: TGTGCCAGCTCCCGCGGTACCAGGGGAAGGGGCGATGAGCAGTTCTTC

size: .
D: .
V: TRBV7-9
J: TRBJ1-2
CDR3: CASSLVVVGTRYGYTF
DNA: TGTGCCAGCAGCCTAGTTGTCGTCGGGACTAGGTATGGCTACACCTTC

size: .
D: .
V: TRBV11-3
J: TRBJ2-2
CDR3: CASSLVVSGELFF
DNA: TGTGCCAGCAGCTTAGTAGTCTCCGGGGAGCTGTTTTTT

size: few
D: .
V: TRBV27
J: TRBJ2-7
CDR3: CASSFGQNGEQYF
DNA: TGTGCCAGCAGTTTCGGACAGAACGGCGAGCAGTACTTC

size: .
D: .
V: TRBV3-1/TRBV3-2
J: TRBJ2-7
CDR3: CASSQAGLTVLYEQYF
DNA: TGTGCCAGCAGCCAAGCCGGACTAACAGTTCTCTACGAGCAGTACTTC

size: .
D: TRBD1
V: TRBV2
J: TRBJ1-2
CDR3: CASSETGPNYGYTF
DNA: TGTGCCAGCAGTGAGACAGGGCCTAACTATGGCTACACCTTC